This TCR beta chain originates from a study of cytomegalovirus exposure and HLA in healthy donors. Study observations and caveats: TCR beta chains numbering 164 were designated cytomegalovirus-associated.

The germline CDR1 and CDR2 sequences are SGHDT and YYEEEE. The V end was cut by 4 bases, the J end by 3 bases, with 16 bases between. The CDR3 totals 16 residues. Primers: 60 Vbeta forward and 13 Jbeta reverse. Sequencing was performed with immunoSEQ multiplex PCR; in TCRdb, only in-frame clones are kept and a portion is missing. The sample table includes some 110,000 clones. Concerning this clone: The target antigen is unknown.

Healthy individuals who donated bone marrow served as the donors. This chain links TRBV5-6 with TRBJ2-2, with D maybe TRBD1 (5 bases). The sequenced material came from PBMCs. This clonotype was obtained from a man between 18 and 29 years old in good health and CMV-seronegative. This CDR3 reads CASSLRTTQHTGELFF. The CDR3 bases are TGTGCCAGCAGCCTCCGGACAACGCAGCACACCGGGGAGCTGTTTTTT.